This T cell receptor beta chain was observed in a study of blood T cell repertoires in COVID-19. In germline, CDR1 is SGHRS, CDR2 YFSETQ. CDR3 length: 14 residues. The ends were cut back, 2 bases at V and 4 bases at J, with 12 bases in the middle. The recovered donors of Cohort 3 showed two negative PCRs, clearance, or symptom resolution. Repertoires were generated with immunoSEQ multiplex PCR, while TCRdb's copy carries only in-frame clones and drops some. This table has roughly 330,000 clones, 87% appearing once. J is TRBJ1-2 and V is TRBV5-1, with D possibly being TRBD1 (6 bases). The TCR sequence derives from a woman aged 30 to 39 who had recovered from COVID-19. The sample consisted of PBMCs or T cells enriched from blood (not recorded which). CDR3 coding DNA: TGCGCCAGCAGCTTTCAGGGAGGGGGCTATGGCTACACCTTC. Protein sequence: CASSFQGGGYGYTF.